What follows are 7 T cell receptor beta chains derived from one specimen sequenced in a study of molecular identifiers for immune sequencing clone quantification. TCRdb re-called the PCR reads with MiXCR, one entry per CDR3 protein. The top ten clones hold roughly 0.7% of a sample with a few hundred thousand distinct CDR3 sequences, 24% of them seen once. The sample taken for sequencing was naive CD8+ T cells from blood, with Jurkat cell RNA spiked in. This sample's subset: FACS-sorted CD8+CD4-CCR7+CD45RA+ naive T cells. The receptors were sampled from a human donor in good health. Some libraries in this study had Jurkat cell RNA spiked in.

With regard to this clonotype: Since no conserved phenylalanine or tryptophan closes the CDR3, a read error is the likely cause. The chain is built from TRBV2 and TRBJ1-2; D is ambiguous. Germline V CDR1 and CDR2: SNHLY, FYNNEI. This CDR3 region has 17 residues. V was trimmed by 10 bases and J by 4 bases, leaving 28 bases between them. DNA of the CDR3: TGTGCCAACACTCCCTTGATCGACCGTGTAATGAGCTATGGCTACACCGTC. Amino acids: CANTPLIDRVMSYGYTV.

This rearrangement joins TRBV14 to TRBJ2-3; 10 bases map to TRBD2. The length of the CDR3 is 16 residues. The junction had 5 bases not matched to a gene; V was cut back by 3 bases and J by 2 bases. Germline assignment: CDR1 SGHDN and CDR2 FVKESK. The CDR3 is CASSQGSGRNTDTQYF. The CDR3 region has the DNA TGTGCCAGCAGCCAGGGTAGCGGGAGGAACACAGATACGCAGTATTTT.

The J gene is TRBJ2-3, the V gene TRBV4-2, with 13 positions matching TRBD2. This CDR3 is built from 18 residues. V shed 4 bases, J shed 2 bases, and the junction held 9 bases outside the gene matches. From germline, CDR1 is LGHNA and CDR2 YNFKEQ. CDR3 loop: CASSPNFGLAGDTDTQYF. The DNA for the CDR3 is TGTGCCAGCAGCCCGAACTTCGGACTAGCGGGAGACACAGATACGCAGTATTTT.

The chain couples TRBV7-2 to TRBJ2-7; 8 bases map to TRBD2. From germline, CDR1 is SGHTA and CDR2 FQGNSA. The CDR3 is 15 amino acids. After removal of 3 bases from V and 5 bases from J, the junction contained 9 bases not matched to a gene. This chain's CDR3 is CASSFSSGETHEQYF. CDR3 sequence (DNA): TGTGCCAGCAGCTTCAGTAGCGGGGAAACCCACGAGCAGTACTTC.

There are many counts of this clonotype. This sequence joins TRBV19 and TRBJ2-2; D gene ambiguous. The CDR3 consists of 12 residues. CDR1 is LNHDA, CDR2 SQIVND, per germline (reference sequence). V lost 7 bases and J lost 7, with 10 bases in between. This chain's CDR3 is CASTFVGGELFF. CDR3 bases: TGTGCCAGTACCTTCGTTGGCGGGGAGCTGTTTTTT. The whole variable domain, filled in from reference TRBV19 and TRBJ2-2, reads DGGITQSPKYLFRKEGQNVTLSCEQNLNHDAMYWYRQDPGQGLRLIYYSQIVNDFQKGDIAEGYSVSREKKESFPLTVTSAQKNPTAFYLCASTFVGGELFFGEGSRLTVL.

This clonotype was counted between two and nine times. This chain uses TRBV29-1 with TRBJ2-7; maybe TRBD1 (6 bases). The germline V and J ends were trimmed by 7 bases and 2 bases, with 12 bases remaining between them. Germline V gene lookup returns CDR1 SQVTM and CDR2 ANQGSEA. The length of the CDR3 is 12 residues. The CDR3, as DNA: TGCAGCGCCGGAACAGGGCCCTACGAGCAGTACTTC. Translation: CSAGTGPYEQYF.

This clonotype was detected a few times. The gene calls are TRBV7-9 and TRBJ2-5, with D maybe TRBD1 (6 bases). The CDR3 runs to 16 residues. Germline assignment: CDR1 SEHNR and CDR2 FQNEAQ (reference sequence). Between the trimmed V and J ends, which lost 3 bases and 2 bases, there was a span of 16 bases. In DNA, the CDR3 is TGTGCCAGCAGCTTGGGGGCCACTCTAGCTCAAGAGACCCAGTACTTC. It encodes CASSLGATLAQETQYF.